This T cell receptor (beta chain) was profiled in a study of shared clonotypes between healthy human individuals. Across the whole study: Donors were a couple of women and three men aged 18 to 49. Used for every donor were three CD4 naive, three CD4 memory, two CD8 naive and one CD8 memory plate. Study results and caveats: Donor scarcity curtailed the genetic and exposure-history diversity represented herein. Of the naive CD4 clonotypes, 4% to 5% were shared across several donors.

To note about this clone: What it binds is unknown.

The length of the CDR3 is 13 residues. V was pared by 6 bases and J by 1 base, with 9 bases between. Germline CDR1 is MNHEY and CDR2 is SVGAGI. Using immunoSEQ multiplex PCR, the repertoire was profiled, and TCRdb retains in-frame clones only, with some absent. The repertoire holds 950,000 to 1,300,000 clones, with around 76% as singletons. Source material: memory CD4+ T cells sorted from blood. Subset denoted: CD45RA-negative fraction. This receptor was identified in a man between 18 and 29 years old in good health. J is TRBJ1-1 and V is TRBV6-5; no clear D gene. DNA of the CDR3: TGTGCCAGCAGCCTAAACCCGAACACTGAAGCTTTCTTT. Amino acids: CASSLNPNTEAFF.